The rows below give T cell receptor beta chains drawn from one sample of a study of blood T cell repertoires in COVID-19. The data were produced by immunoSEQ multiplex PCR, yet TCRdb's version contains in-frame clones alone and is incomplete. The sample yields about 140,000 clones, about four fifths seen once. The sequencing sample was made of peripheral blood. The source is a woman aged 55-69 years with acute or convalescent COVID-19. Each CDR3 is given without its conserved first and last residue. The order of the fields is clone size, J gene, V gene, CDR3 protein. Clone size is not always given. Where it is, it says once, few, many or a class for expanded clones.

clone size: few
J gene: TRBJ2-2
V gene: TRBV5-1
CDR3 protein: ASAPLAGDGELF

clone size: NA
J gene: TRBJ2-1
V gene: TRBV28
CDR3 protein: ASSSSLAALRGNEQF

clone size: NA
J gene: TRBJ1-1
V gene: TRBV30
CDR3 protein: AWITGTEAF

clone size: NA
J gene: TRBJ2-1
V gene: TRBV19
CDR3 protein: ASSPSVEQF

clone size: NA
J gene: TRBJ2-2
V gene: TRBV19
CDR3 protein: ASSSTAGDATGELF

clone size: NA
J gene: TRBJ1-2
V gene: TRBV6-1
CDR3 protein: ASSEVRRAGGYT

clone size: NA
J gene: TRBJ2-7
V gene: TRBV3-1/TRBV3-2
CDR3 protein: ASSQTSGESYEQY

clone size: NA
J gene: TRBJ2-1
V gene: TRBV2
CDR3 protein: ASSDRDRRYNEQF

clone size: NA
J gene: TRBJ2-1
V gene: TRBV11-3
CDR3 protein: ASSGPAFKRGHPGGDEQF

clone size: NA
J gene: TRBJ2-1
V gene: TRBV30
CDR3 protein: AWSGGRGEQF

clone size: once
J gene: TRBJ1-2
V gene: TRBV2
CDR3 protein: ASNSPEGGYGYT

clone size: NA
J gene: TRBJ1-2
V gene: TRBV30
CDR3 protein: ACHQGLPYGYT

clone size: NA
J gene: TRBJ1-1
V gene: TRBV4-3
CDR3 protein: ASSQDNSGFMNTEAF

clone size: NA
J gene: TRBJ2-7
V gene: TRBV24-1
CDR3 protein: ATSDAKLVGEQY

clone size: NA
J gene: TRBJ2-7
V gene: TRBV2
CDR3 protein: ASSVDYMISYEQY

clone size: NA
J gene: TRBJ1-2
V gene: TRBV14
CDR3 protein: ASSRVILQGFYGYT

clone size: NA
J gene: TRBJ1-4
V gene: TRBV30
CDR3 protein: AWSPGQTEKLF

clone size: NA
J gene: TRBJ1-2
V gene: TRBV27
CDR3 protein: ASSLVQGRDWPGYT

clone size: NA
J gene: TRBJ2-6
V gene: TRBV5-1
CDR3 protein: ASSLSGGVSGANVLT

clone size: few
J gene: TRBJ1-5
V gene: TRBV2
CDR3 protein: ASSDKVRDQPQH

clone size: NA
J gene: TRBJ1-1
V gene: TRBV2
CDR3 protein: ASSARTGGAGRMNTEAF

clone size: NA
J gene: TRBJ2-3
V gene: TRBV4-2
CDR3 protein: ASSQSRVGGLDTQY

clone size: NA
J gene: TRBJ2-7
V gene: TRBV2
CDR3 protein: ASRGRVRRTRSYEQY

clone size: NA
J gene: TRBJ2-4
V gene: TRBV2
CDR3 protein: ASRNRLAKNIQY

clone size: NA
J gene: TRBJ2-7
V gene: TRBV7-2
CDR3 protein: ASSLRTSQIRV

clone size: NA
J gene: TRBJ2-7
V gene: TRBV11-2
CDR3 protein: ASSLAASNYEQY

clone size: NA
J gene: TRBJ1-3
V gene: TRBV5-1
CDR3 protein: ASSPTGGISGNTIY

clone size: NA
J gene: TRBJ1-1
V gene: TRBV19
CDR3 protein: ASSNRAEGKPEAF

clone size: NA
J gene: TRBJ1-4
V gene: TRBV5-1
CDR3 protein: ASGSRGRNEKLF

clone size: NA
J gene: TRBJ1-2
V gene: TRBV7-6
CDR3 protein: ASSLDPGTGVYYGYT

clone size: NA
J gene: TRBJ2-1
V gene: TRBV7-3
CDR3 protein: ASSHGTSGNEQF

clone size: NA
J gene: TRBJ1-2
V gene: TRBV3-1/TRBV3-2
CDR3 protein: ASSQAAGSYGYT

clone size: NA
J gene: TRBJ2-1
V gene: TRBV4-2
CDR3 protein: ASSQGTGVLEEQF

clone size: NA
J gene: TRBJ1-2
V gene: TRBV25-1
CDR3 protein: ASSGSGRDSKRYGYT

clone size: NA
J gene: TRBJ1-2
V gene: TRBV28
CDR3 protein: ASSLTLSGYT

clone size: once
J gene: TRBJ1-2
V gene: TRBV28
CDR3 protein: ASGMGEGIYGYT

clone size: NA
J gene: TRBJ1-5
V gene: TRBV28
CDR3 protein: ASKPGQGLGGGQPQH

clone size: NA
J gene: TRBJ2-5
V gene: TRBV6-5
CDR3 protein: ASSYGQGGTQY

clone size: NA
J gene: TRBJ1-2
V gene: TRBV15
CDR3 protein: ATSRDGLYGYT

clone size: few
J gene: TRBJ1-2
V gene: TRBV11-3
CDR3 protein: ASYLNGYT

clone size: NA
J gene: TRBJ2-7
V gene: TRBV6-5
CDR3 protein: ASRGGPSSYEQY

clone size: NA
J gene: TRBJ1-4
V gene: TRBV4-1
CDR3 protein: ASSPKGQTFLEKLF